These 24 T cell receptor beta chains came from one sample sequenced in a study of T cell responses to AZD1222 COVID-19 vaccine. The data were produced by immunoSEQ multiplex PCR, yet TCRdb's version contains in-frame clones alone and is incomplete. The top ten hold under 6% of the sample, which has tens of thousands of clones, roughly 82% seen once. Sequencing used peripheral blood, obtained on day 0 of AZD1222 vaccination. The receptors here all came from an adult in good health.

The V call is TRBV5-1, the J call TRBJ1-6; tentative D call: TRBD1 (6 bases). This CDR3 region has 15 residues. Between the trimmed V and J ends, which lost 0 bases and 7 bases, there was a span of 11 bases. Germline CDR1 SGHRS, CDR2 YFSETQ. The CDR3 protein is CASSLGTGRNSPLHF. In DNA, the CDR3 is TGCGCCAGCAGCTTGGGAACAGGGCGAAATTCACCCCTCCACTTT. Full variable domain (outside the CDR3, taken from reference TRBV5-1 and TRBJ1-6): KAGVTQTPRYLIKTRGQQVTLSCSPISGHRSVSWYQQTPGQGLQFLFEYFSETQRNKGNFPGRFSGRQFSNSRSEMNVSTLELGDSALYLCASSLGTGRNSPLHFGNGTRLTVT.

CDR3 nucleotides: TGTGCCAGCAGCTCGGACTTCAGCTCCTATAATTCACCCCTCCACTTT. Its translation: CASSSDFSSYNSPLHF. V gene TRBV5-6 combines with J gene TRBJ1-6, with D uncertain. The CDR3 consists of 16 residues. Germline lookup yields CDR1 SGHDT and CDR2 YYEEEE. V lost 3 bases to trimming and J lost 0 bases, with 10 bases between them.

The chain has TRBV5-5 and TRBJ1-6, with TRBD1 matching 7 bases. This CDR3 is 15 amino acids long. Germline CDR1 and CDR2: SGHKS and YYEKEE (reference sequence). J was trimmed by 4 bases and V by 0 bases; bases with no gene match: 1. The CDR3 bases are TGTGCCAGCAGCTTGGAGGGACAGTATAATTCACCCCTCCACTTT. Translation: CASSLEGQYNSPLHF. The full variable domain, with the rest looked up from reference TRBV5-5 and TRBJ1-6, is DAGVTQSPTHLIKTRGQQVTLRCSPISGHKSVSWYQQVLGQGPQFIFQYYEKEERGRGNFPDRFSARQFPNYSSELNVNALLLGDSALYLCASSLEGQYNSPLHFGNGTRLTVT.

V is TRBV19 and J is TRBJ2-7; TRBD2 matches 8 bases. The germline gives CDR1 LNHDA, CDR2 SQIVND (reference sequence). The CDR3 contains 17 residues. V gave up 3 bases and J gave up 0 bases; unmatched junction bases: 10. The CDR3 nucleotides are TGTGCCAGTAGTATCGCCGGACTAGCCCCTACCTCCTACGAGCAGTACTTC. The encoded protein is CASSIAGLAPTSYEQYF.

The chain uses TRBV10-2 and TRBJ1-5, with D tentatively TRBD1 (6 bases). Trimming took 6 bases from V and 0 from J, leaving 33 bases between them. The CDR3 is 22 amino acids. From germline, CDR1 is WSHSY and CDR2 SAAADI. CDR3: CASSPTRGGFGIILDSNQPQHF. Here the CDR3 DNA reads TGCGCCAGCAGCCCGACTCGGGGGGGCTTTGGGATAATCCTCGATAGCAATCAGCCCCAGCATTTT.

This clone showed up just once. This rearrangement joins TRBV5-5 to TRBJ2-7, with D unresolved. The CDR3 totals 15 residues. Germline CDR1 and CDR2: SGHKS and YYEKEE (reference sequence). The V and J ends lost 4 bases and 7 bases respectively, with 21 bases between them. The CDR3 DNA follows: TGTGCCAGCAGCCAGAGCAGCGAGTGGGGTAGGGAGCAGTACTTC. The encoded protein is CASSQSSEWGREQYF. Filled out from reference TRBV5-5 and TRBJ2-7, the complete variable domain reads DAGVTQSPTHLIKTRGQQVTLRCSPISGHKSVSWYQQVLGQGPQFIFQYYEKEERGRGNFPDRFSARQFPNYSSELNVNALLLGDSALYLCASSQSSEWGREQYFGPGTRLTVT.

This chain joins TRBV6-1 and TRBJ1-4, with unresolved D. From germline, CDR1 is MNHNS and CDR2 SASEGT. The CDR3 runs 17 residues. Trimming pared 3 bases from V and 2 bases from J, leaving 16 bases between. The CDR3 nucleotides read TGTGCCAGCAGTGAGGAGGATATGAGGGTGACTAATGAAAAACTGTTTTTT. It is translated as CASSEEDMRVTNEKLFF.

The chain links TRBV6-2 or TRBV6-3 to TRBJ1-1; no clear D gene. This CDR3 spans 17 amino acids. V was trimmed by 2 bases and J by 2 bases, leaving 18 bases between them. The V gene's germline CDR1 is MNHEY and CDR2 SVGEGT. CDR3 nucleotides: TGTGCCAGCAGTTACGGGATAGACATTGGGCCTAACACTGAAGCTTTCTTT. Translation: CASSYGIDIGPNTEAFF.

Many counts were recorded for this clone. CDR3 region: CASSFYQGPAYEQYF. Written as DNA, the CDR3 is TGTGCCAGCAGCTTTTACCAGGGACCCGCCTACGAGCAGTACTTC. The chain joins TRBV7-8 to TRBJ2-7; the D call may be TRBD1 or TRBD2 (5 bases each). This CDR3 has 15 residues. V was pared by 3 bases and J by 2 bases, with 14 bases between. The germline V gene has CDR1 SGHVS and CDR2 FQNEAQ. The complete variable domain, with remaining parts taken from reference TRBV7-8 and TRBJ2-7, reads GAGVSQSPRYKVAKRGQDVALRCDPISGHVSLFWYQQALGQGPEFLTYFQNEAQLDKSGLPSDRFFAERPEGSVSTLKIQRTQQEDSAVYLCASSFYQGPAYEQYFGPGTRLTVT.

In its sample, this clone was seen once. The chain employs TRBV6-1 and TRBJ2-1; TRBD1 agrees at 9 bases. The CDR3 has 16 amino acids. Losses at the gene ends were 4 bases for V and 3 bases for J; bases not matched to a gene: 7. The germline gives CDR1 MNHNS, CDR2 SASEGT. The CDR3 protein is CASSGSQGASYNEQFF. CDR3 in DNA: TGTGCCAGCAGTGGATCACAGGGGGCGAGCTACAATGAGCAGTTCTTC.

The V gene is TRBV11-2, the J gene TRBJ2-4; D might be TRBD2 (5 bases). This CDR3 is 12 amino acids long. V dropped 1 base and J dropped 13 bases, with 11 bases sitting between them. In germline, CDR1 is SGHAT, CDR2 FQNNGV. The CDR3 loop reads CASSLAGSFQYF. The CDR3 DNA sequence: TGTGCCAGCAGCTTAGCGGGATCTTTCCAGTACTTC.

This clone was seen a few times. This chain links TRBV28 with TRBJ2-7; 9 bases align to TRBD2. This CDR3 is 16 amino acids long. Trimming at V came to 2 bases and at J to 7 bases, leaving 12 bases not matched to a gene. Germline V gene data show CDR1 as MDHEN and CDR2 as SYDVKM. This CDR3 is CASSLGGGAPPGEQYF. The CDR3 DNA is TGTGCCAGCAGTTTAGGCGGGGGGGCCCCTCCTGGAGAGCAGTACTTC.

The chain employs TRBV5-1 and TRBJ2-3; 8 positions match TRBD2. CDR3 length: 17 residues. Germline-derived CDR1 and CDR2 are SGHRS and YFSETQ. The V gene end was trimmed by 0 bases and the J gene end by 0 bases; junction bases not matched to a gene: 6. The CDR3 region is CASSLAVAGGSTDTQYF. The CDR3 DNA reads TGCGCCAGCAGCTTGGCCGTGGCGGGGGGAAGCACAGATACGCAGTATTTT.

CDR3 region: CASSFRGDSYEQYF. The CDR3 nucleotides are TGTGCCAGCAGTTTCCGGGGGGACTCCTACGAGCAGTACTTC. The chain combines TRBV6-5 with TRBJ2-7; 7 nucleotides agree with TRBD2. The germline V gene has CDR1 MNHEY and CDR2 SVGAGI. The CDR3 is made up of 14 amino acids. V shed 4 bases, J shed 0 bases, and the junction held 3 bases outside the gene matches.

The chain links TRBV2 to TRBJ1-6; D ambiguous. This CDR3 region has 13 residues. The germline V and J ends were trimmed by 7 bases and 8 bases, with 12 bases remaining between them. Per the germline V gene, CDR1 is SNHLY and CDR2 is FYNNEI. CDR3 protein: CASMRTADSPLHF. The CDR3, as DNA: TGTGCCAGCATGAGGACGGCGGATTCACCCCTCCACTTT.

The chain is built from TRBV12-3 or TRBV12-4 and TRBJ2-1; 7 positions match TRBD2. The CDR3 covers 13 residues. The V gene end was trimmed by 3 bases and the J gene end by 8 bases; junction bases not matched to a gene: 4. The CDR3 loop reads CASSFGGRDEQFF. CDR3 DNA sequence: TGTGCCAGCAGTTTTGGAGGGAGGGATGAGCAGTTCTTC.

The V gene is TRBV2, the J gene TRBJ1-5, with 9 bases matching TRBD1. The CDR3 is made up of 13 amino acids. J lost 9 bases, V lost 2 bases, and 2 bases had no gene match. CDR1 and CDR2 from the germline V gene are SNHLY and FYNNEI. The CDR3 DNA follows: TGTGCCAGCAGTGAAACAGGGGGCTGGCCCCAGCATTTT. Its protein product is CASSETGGWPQHF.

V and J are TRBV21-1 and TRBJ2-7; the tabulated D call, TRBD1, remains unverified against the DNA. TRBV21-1 represents a pseudogene. This CDR3 has 13 amino acids. The CDR3 is CAWLRGPTYEQYF. As DNA, the CDR3 is TGTGCCTGGTTAAGGGGTCCAACCTACGAGCAGTACTTC.

As to this clone: The junction differs from germline at one of its ends, possibly a read error. The chain joins TRBV6-2 or TRBV6-3 to TRBJ1-2; a possible D gene is TRBD1 (5 bases). The CDR3 is 13 residues long. CDR1 and CDR2 from the germline V gene are MNHEY and SVGEGT. CDR3 in DNA: TGTGCCGGCAGCAAGACAGCTAACTATGGCTACACCTTC. Protein product: CAGSKTANYGYTF.

This clone appeared once. The rearrangement links TRBV5-1 to TRBJ2-2; 7 bases agree with TRBD1. After removal of 2 bases from V and 1 base from J, the junction contained 5 bases not matched to a gene. CDR1 and CDR2 from the germline V gene are SGHRS and YFSETQ. The CDR3 totals 16 residues. CDR3 DNA sequence: TGCGCCAGCAGCTTCGAAGGGGGCAGGAACACCGGGGAGCTGTTTTTT. Translated: CASSFEGGRNTGELFF.

V and J are TRBV5-6 and TRBJ1-4; 9 bases match TRBD1. V was pared by 2 bases and J by 5 bases, with 7 bases of the junction left unmatched. Germline V CDR1 and CDR2: SGHDT, YYEEEE. The CDR3 consists of 16 residues. Here the CDR3 reads CASSFRTGAPNEKLFF. The CDR3 DNA reads TGTGCCAGCAGCTTCAGGACAGGGGCACCAAATGAAAAACTGTTTTTT.

The chain uses TRBV5-1 and TRBJ1-1; 9 bases line up with TRBD1. The V gene's germline CDR1 is SGHRS and CDR2 YFSETQ. This CDR3 spans 15 amino acids. Losses at the gene ends were 0 bases for V and 4 bases for J; bases not matched to a gene: 4. The CDR3 loop is CASSLGTGARTEAFF. CDR3 sequence (DNA): TGCGCCAGCAGCTTGGGGACAGGGGCACGCACTGAAGCTTTCTTT.

The J gene is TRBJ1-2, the V gene TRBV12-3 or TRBV12-4; D is undetermined. With 1 base removed from V and 7 bases from J, the gap between germline ends came to 7 bases. This CDR3 has 12 amino acids. CDR3 sequence reads: CASSLGGPGYTF. CDR3 sequence (DNA): TGTGCCAGCAGTTTAGGGGGTCCTGGCTACACCTTC.

V and J are TRBV2 and TRBJ1-1; 9 bases map to TRBD1. In germline, CDR1 is SNHLY, CDR2 FYNNEI. The ends lost 7 bases at V and 2 bases at J; junction bases unmatched: 5. CDR3 length equals 14 residues. This CDR3 is CASTAQGANTEAFF. The CDR3 coding sequence is TGTGCCAGCACGGCACAGGGGGCTAACACTGAAGCTTTCTTT.